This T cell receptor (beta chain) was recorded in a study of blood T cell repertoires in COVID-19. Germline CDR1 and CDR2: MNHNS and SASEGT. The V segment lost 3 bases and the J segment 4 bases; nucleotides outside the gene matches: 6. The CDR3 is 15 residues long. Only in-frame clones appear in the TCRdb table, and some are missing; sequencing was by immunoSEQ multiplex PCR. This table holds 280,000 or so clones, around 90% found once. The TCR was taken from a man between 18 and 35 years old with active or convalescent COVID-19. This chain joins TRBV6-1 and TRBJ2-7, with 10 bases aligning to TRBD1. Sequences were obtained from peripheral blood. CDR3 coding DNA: TGTGCCAGCAGTGAGCAGGACAGGGGGTTTTACGAGCAGTACTTC. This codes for CASSEQDRGFYEQYF.